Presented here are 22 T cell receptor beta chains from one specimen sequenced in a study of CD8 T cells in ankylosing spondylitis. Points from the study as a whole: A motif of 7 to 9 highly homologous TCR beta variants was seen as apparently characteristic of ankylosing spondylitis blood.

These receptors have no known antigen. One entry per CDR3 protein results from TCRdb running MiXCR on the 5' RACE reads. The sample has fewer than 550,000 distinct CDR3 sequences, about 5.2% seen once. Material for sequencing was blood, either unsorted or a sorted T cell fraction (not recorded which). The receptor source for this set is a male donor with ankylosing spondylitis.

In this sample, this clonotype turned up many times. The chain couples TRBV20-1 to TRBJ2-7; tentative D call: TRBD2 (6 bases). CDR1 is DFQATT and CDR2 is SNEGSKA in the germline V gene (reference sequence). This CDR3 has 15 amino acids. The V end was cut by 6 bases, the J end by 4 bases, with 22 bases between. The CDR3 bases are TGCAGTGCCTCTTATGGCGGGAACCCCTCATACGAGCAGTACTTC. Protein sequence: CSASYGGNPSYEQYF.

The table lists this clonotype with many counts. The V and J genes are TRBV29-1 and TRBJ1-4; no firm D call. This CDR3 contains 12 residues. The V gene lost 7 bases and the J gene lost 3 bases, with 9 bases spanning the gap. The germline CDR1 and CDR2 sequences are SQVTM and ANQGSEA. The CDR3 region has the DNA TGCAGCGCCGGGAAAGCTAATGAAAAACTGTTTTTT. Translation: CSAGKANEKLFF.

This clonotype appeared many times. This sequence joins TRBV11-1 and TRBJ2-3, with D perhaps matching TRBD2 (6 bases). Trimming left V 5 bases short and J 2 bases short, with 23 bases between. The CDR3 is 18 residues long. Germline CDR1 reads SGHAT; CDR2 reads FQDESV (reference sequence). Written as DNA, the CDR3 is TGTGCCAGCAGCAAAACTTGGGGAGGAGATACCAACACAGATACGCAGTATTTT. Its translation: CASSKTWGGDTNTDTQYF. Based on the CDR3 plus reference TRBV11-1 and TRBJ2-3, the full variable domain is EAEVAQSPRYKITEKSQAVAFWCDPISGHATLYWYRQILGQGPELLVQFQDESVVDDSQLPKDRFSAERLKGVDSTLKIQPAELGDSAMYLCASSKTWGGDTNTDTQYFGPGTRLTVL.

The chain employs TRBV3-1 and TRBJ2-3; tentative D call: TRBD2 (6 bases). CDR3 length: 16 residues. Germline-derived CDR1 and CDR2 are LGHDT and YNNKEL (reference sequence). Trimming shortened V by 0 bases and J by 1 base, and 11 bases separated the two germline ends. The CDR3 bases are TGTGCCAGCAGCCAAGATCGGGGGACCCGCACAGATACGCAGTATTTT. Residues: CASSQDRGTRTDTQYF.

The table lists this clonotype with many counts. The CDR3 loop reads CASSSYWTSGSTTGELFF. CDR3 nucleotides: TGCGCCAGCAGCTCCTATTGGACTAGCGGGAGTACGACCGGGGAGCTGTTTTTT. V gene TRBV5-1 combines with J gene TRBJ2-2; 13 bases line up with TRBD2. The J segment lost 5 bases and the V segment lost 3 bases, leaving 10 bases of the junction unmatched. The V gene's germline CDR1 is SGHRS and CDR2 YFSETQ. The CDR3 is made up of 18 amino acids.

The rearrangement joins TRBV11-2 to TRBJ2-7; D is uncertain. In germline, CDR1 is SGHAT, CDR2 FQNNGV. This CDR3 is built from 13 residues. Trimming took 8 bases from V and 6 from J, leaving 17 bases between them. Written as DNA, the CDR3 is TGTGCCAGCGGGGTCGATTCGGGCCTCGAGCAGTACTTC. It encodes CASGVDSGLEQYF. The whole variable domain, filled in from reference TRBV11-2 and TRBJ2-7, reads EAGVAQSPRYKIIEKRQSVAFWCNPISGHATLYWYQQILGQGPKLLIQFQNNGVVDDSQLPKDRFSAERLKGVDSTLKIQPAKLEDSAVYLCASGVDSGLEQYFGPGTRLTVT.

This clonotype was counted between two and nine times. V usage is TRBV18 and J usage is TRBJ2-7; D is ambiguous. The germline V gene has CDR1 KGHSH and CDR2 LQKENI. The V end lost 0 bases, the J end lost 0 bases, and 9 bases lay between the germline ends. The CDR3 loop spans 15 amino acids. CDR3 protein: CASSPPFDSSYEQYF. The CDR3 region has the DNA TGTGCCAGCTCACCACCGTTTGATAGCTCCTACGAGCAGTACTTC.

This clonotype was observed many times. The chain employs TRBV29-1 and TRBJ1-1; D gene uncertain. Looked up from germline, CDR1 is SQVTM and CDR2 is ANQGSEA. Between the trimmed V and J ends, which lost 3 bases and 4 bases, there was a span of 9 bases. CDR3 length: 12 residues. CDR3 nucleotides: TGCAGCGTTGACCCCCGGGGCACTGAAGCTTTCTTT. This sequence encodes CSVDPRGTEAFF. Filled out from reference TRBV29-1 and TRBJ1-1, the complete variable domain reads SAVISQKPSRDICQRGTSLTIQCQVDSQVTMMFWYRQQPGQSLTLIATANQGSEATYESGFVIDKFPISRPNLTFSTLTVSNMSPEDSSIYLCSVDPRGTEAFFGQGTRLTVV.

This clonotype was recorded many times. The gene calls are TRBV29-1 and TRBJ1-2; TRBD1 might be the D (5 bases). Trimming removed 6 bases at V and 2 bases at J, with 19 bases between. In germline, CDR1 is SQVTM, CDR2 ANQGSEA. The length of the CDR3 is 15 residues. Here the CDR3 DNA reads TGCAGCGTCGAAAACCTCGGGGCCCTGAACTATGGCTACACCTTC. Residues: CSVENLGALNYGYTF.

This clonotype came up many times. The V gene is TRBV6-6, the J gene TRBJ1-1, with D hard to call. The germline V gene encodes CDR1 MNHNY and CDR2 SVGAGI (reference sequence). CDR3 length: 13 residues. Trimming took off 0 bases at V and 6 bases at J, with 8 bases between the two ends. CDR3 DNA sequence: TGTGCCAGCAGTTACTCGCTTACCCCTGAAGCTTTCTTT. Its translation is CASSYSLTPEAFF.

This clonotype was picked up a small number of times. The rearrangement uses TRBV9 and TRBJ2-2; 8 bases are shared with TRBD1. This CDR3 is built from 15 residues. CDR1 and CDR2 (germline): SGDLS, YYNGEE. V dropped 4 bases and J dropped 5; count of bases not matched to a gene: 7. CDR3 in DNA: TGTGCCAGCAGCCCCGGACAGGGTGAAACCGGGGAGCTGTTTTTT. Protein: CASSPGQGETGELFF.

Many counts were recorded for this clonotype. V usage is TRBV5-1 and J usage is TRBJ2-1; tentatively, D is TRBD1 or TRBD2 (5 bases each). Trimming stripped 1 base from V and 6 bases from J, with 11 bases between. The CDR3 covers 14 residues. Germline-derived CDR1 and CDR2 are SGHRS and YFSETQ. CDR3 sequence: CASSLYGTINEQFF. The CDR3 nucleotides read TGCGCCAGCAGCTTGTACGGGACCATCAATGAGCAGTTCTTC. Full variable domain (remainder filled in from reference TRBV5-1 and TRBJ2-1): KAGVTQTPRYLIKTRGQQVTLSCSPISGHRSVSWYQQTPGQGLQFLFEYFSETQRNKGNFPGRFSGRQFSNSRSEMNVSTLELGDSALYLCASSLYGTINEQFFGPGTRLTVL.

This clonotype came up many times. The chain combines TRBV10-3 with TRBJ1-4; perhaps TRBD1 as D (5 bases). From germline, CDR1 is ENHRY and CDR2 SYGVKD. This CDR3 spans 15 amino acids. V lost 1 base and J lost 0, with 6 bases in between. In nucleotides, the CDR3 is TGTGCCATCAGTGAGTACAGGACAACTAATGAAAAACTGTTTTTT. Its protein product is CAISEYRTTNEKLFF.

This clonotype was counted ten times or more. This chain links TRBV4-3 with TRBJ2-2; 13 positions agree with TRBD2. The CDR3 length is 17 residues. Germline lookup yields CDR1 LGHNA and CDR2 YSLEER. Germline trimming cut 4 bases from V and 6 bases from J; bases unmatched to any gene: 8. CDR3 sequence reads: CASSPRTSGGWAGELFF. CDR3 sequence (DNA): TGCGCCAGCAGCCCCCGGACTAGCGGGGGATGGGCCGGGGAGCTGTTTTTT.

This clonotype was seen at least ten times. CDR3 DNA sequence: TGTGCCAGCAGCTTTTATAGAAGCGGAAACACCATATATTTT. Its translation is CASSFYRSGNTIYF. The V call is TRBV5-6, the J call TRBJ1-3; D gene unclear. V lost 2 bases, J lost 4 bases, and 10 bases lay in between. The germline gives CDR1 SGHDT, CDR2 YYEEEE. The CDR3 consists of 14 residues.

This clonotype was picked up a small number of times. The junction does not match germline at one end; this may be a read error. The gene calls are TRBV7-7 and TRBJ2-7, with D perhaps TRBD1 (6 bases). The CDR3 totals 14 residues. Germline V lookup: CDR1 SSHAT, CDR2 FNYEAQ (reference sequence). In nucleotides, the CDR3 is TGTGCTAGCAGCCCCTCGGGACACCTCGGCGAGCAGTACTTC. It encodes CASSPSGHLGEQYF.

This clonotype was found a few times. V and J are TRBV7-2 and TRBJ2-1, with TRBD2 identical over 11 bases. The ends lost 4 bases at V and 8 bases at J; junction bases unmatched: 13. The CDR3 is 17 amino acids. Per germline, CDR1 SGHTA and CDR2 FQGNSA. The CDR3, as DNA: TGTGCCAGCAGCTCCCGGCCGCTACTAGCGGGAGAGGATGAGCAGTTCTTC. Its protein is CASSSRPLLAGEDEQFF. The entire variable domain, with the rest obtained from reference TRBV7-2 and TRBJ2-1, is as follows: GAGVSQSPSNKVTEKGKDVELRCDPISGHTALYWYRQSLGQGLEFLIYFQGNSAPDKSGLPSDRFSAERTGGSVSTLTIQRTQQEDSAVYLCASSSRPLLAGEDEQFFGPGTRLTVL.

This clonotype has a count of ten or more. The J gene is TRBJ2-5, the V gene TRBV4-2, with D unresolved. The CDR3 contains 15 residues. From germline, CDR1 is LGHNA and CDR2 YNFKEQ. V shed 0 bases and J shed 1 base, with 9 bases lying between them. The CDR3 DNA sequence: TGTGCCAGCAGCCAAGATCGGGCAGCCCAAGAGACCCAGTACTTC. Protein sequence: CASSQDRAAQETQYF.

The CDR3 sequence is CASSLVTGGVSGVLTF. The CDR3 DNA is TGTGCCAGCAGCTTAGTTACCGGGGGTGTATCTGGCGTCCTGACTTTC. The chain has TRBV7-9 and TRBJ2-6; a possible D gene is TRBD2 (6 bases). Per germline, CDR1 SEHNR and CDR2 FQNEAQ (reference sequence). The V and J ends lost 1 base and 12 bases respectively, with 19 bases between them. This CDR3 is 16 amino acids long.

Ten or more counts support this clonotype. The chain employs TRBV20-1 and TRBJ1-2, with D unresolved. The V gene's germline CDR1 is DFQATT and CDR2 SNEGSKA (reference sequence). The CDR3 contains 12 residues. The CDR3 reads CRYLRDNYGYTF. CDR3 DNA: TGCAGATACTTGAGGGATAACTATGGCTACACCTTC.

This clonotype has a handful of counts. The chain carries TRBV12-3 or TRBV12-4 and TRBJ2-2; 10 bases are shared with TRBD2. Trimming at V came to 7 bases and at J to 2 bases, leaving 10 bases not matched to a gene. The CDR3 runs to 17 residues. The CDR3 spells CASIPSSGGDNTGELFF. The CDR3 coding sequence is TGTGCCAGCATTCCCAGCAGCGGGGGGGATAACACCGGGGAGCTGTTTTTT.

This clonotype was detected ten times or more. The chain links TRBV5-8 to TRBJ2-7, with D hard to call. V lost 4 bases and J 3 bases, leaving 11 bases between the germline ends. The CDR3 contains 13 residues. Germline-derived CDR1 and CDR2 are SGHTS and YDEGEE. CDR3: CASSRSRFYEQYF. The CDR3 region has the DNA TGTGCCAGCAGCCGCTCTAGGTTCTACGAGCAGTACTTC.